This is a list of T cell receptor beta chains from one sample in a study of CD8+CD57+ T cells in acquired aplastic anemia. A single record per CDR3 protein comes from TCRdb applying MiXCR to the reads. Seen here are about 160,000 distinct CDR3 sequences, 35% to 55% observed once, and the top ten hold approximately 1%. Material for sequencing was sorted CD4+, CD8+, or CD8+CD57+ T cells (not recorded which) from PBMCs. These receptors all stem from a human donor in good health. The CDR3 runs from the conserved cysteine through the conserved F or W. Each record gives: D gene, V gene, clone size, CDR3 length, J gene, CDR3 protein, CDR3 DNA. D genes are given only for firm matches. Some rows mark clone size as missing; the rest say once, few, many or name a class of expanded clone.

TRBD1	TRBV12-3/TRBV12-4	many	16	TRBJ1-1	CASSRGQVPTNTEAFF	TGTGCCAGCAGCCGCGGACAGGTCCCCACGAACACTGAAGCTTTCTTT
-	TRBV7-2	-	13	TRBJ2-3	CASSYRESDTQYF	TGTGCCAGCAGCTACCGTGAATCAGATACGCAGTATTTT
-	TRBV5-1	-	16	TRBJ2-6	CASSRKGSSGANVLTF	TGCGCCAGCAGCCGGAAGGGGAGCTCTGGGGCCAACGTCCTGACTTTC
-	TRBV10-3	once	14	TRBJ1-2	CAIRRVEEPYGYTF	TGTGCCATCAGGCGGGTGGAGGAACCCTATGGCTACACCTTC
-	TRBV7-6	many	13	TRBJ2-7	CASSLTSGYEQYF	TGTGCCAGCAGCTTAACTAGTGGGTACGAGCAGTACTTC
-	TRBV10-3	many	13	TRBJ1-1	CAIGREEHTEAFF	TGTGCCATCGGCAGAGAGGAACACACTGAAGCTTTCTTT
-	TRBV12-3/TRBV12-4	-	13	TRBJ1-1	CASGIMRGAEAFF	TGTGCCAGCGGAATAATGCGGGGGGCTGAAGCTTTCTTT
TRBD2	TRBV11-2	many	16	TRBJ2-1	CASSLVSSGAYNEQFF	TGTGCCAGCAGCTTAGTCTCTAGCGGGGCGTACAATGAGCAGTTCTTC
TRBD1	TRBV29-1	-	14	TRBJ2-2	CSVTGTGNTGELFF	TGCAGCGTGACCGGGACAGGGAACACCGGGGAGCTGTTTTTT
-	TRBV11-1	-	12	TRBJ2-7	CASSPDSFEQYF	TGTGCCAGCAGCCCCGACAGTTTTGAGCAGTACTTC
-	TRBV10-3	once	15	TRBJ2-1	CAAGAADVTYNEQFF	TGTGCCGCCGGGGCTGCGGACGTCACATACAATGAGCAGTTCTTC
-	TRBV5-1	-	14	TRBJ1-2	CASSIERGSEGYTF	TGCGCCAGCAGCATAGAGCGGGGCAGTGAAGGCTACACCTTC
-	TRBV28	-	12	TRBJ2-7	CASSTPHYEQYF	TGTGCCAGCAGTACCCCTCACTACGAGCAGTACTTC
-	TRBV30	-	15	TRBJ2-7	CAWTRGVARSYEQYF	TGTGCCTGGACCCGCGGGGTAGCGCGGTCCTACGAGCAGTACTTC
TRBD2	TRBV4-2	-	16	TRBJ2-1	CANSQGLAGGGNEQFF	TGTGCCAACAGCCAAGGGCTAGCGGGAGGTGGCAATGAGCAGTTCTTC
TRBD1	TRBV5-6	few	15	TRBJ1-4	CASSSRDRGNEKLFF	TGTGCCAGCAGCTCCCGGGACAGGGGTAATGAAAAACTGTTTTTT
-	TRBV5-6	many	15	TRBJ2-2	CASSSGETGTGELFF	TGTGCCAGCAGCTCCGGGGAGACGGGGACCGGGGAGCTGTTTTTT
-	TRBV2	-	15	TRBJ1-6	CASRTWTGYNSPLHF	TGTGCCAGCAGGACCTGGACTGGCTATAATTCACCGCTCCACTTT
-	TRBV5-1	many	17	TRBJ2-6	CASSLSSRSSGANVLTF	TGCGCCAGCAGCTTGTCCTCAAGGAGCTCTGGGGCCAACGTCCTGACTTTC
-	TRBV20-1	many	14	TRBJ1-4	CSAGGGPRYEKLFF	TGCAGTGCTGGGGGGGGACCCAGATATGAAAAACTGTTTTTT
-	TRBV5-1	many	13	TRBJ2-5	CASCSQGRETQYF	TGCGCCAGCTGTTCCCAGGGAAGGGAGACCCAGTACTTC
-	TRBV14	many	13	TRBJ1-2	CASSQERHYGYTF	TGTGCCAGCAGCCAAGAAAGGCACTATGGCTACACCTTC
-	TRBV7-6	many	13	TRBJ1-4	CASSLGGSEKLFF	TGTGCCAGCAGCTTAGGTGGGAGTGAAAAACTGTTTTTT
-	TRBV4-3	many	13	TRBJ1-1	CASSRGSLNEAFF	TGCGCCAGCTCCCGGGGATCCCTTAATGAAGCTTTCTTT
-	TRBV27	few	16	TRBJ1-6	CASSLQQAGYNSPLHF	TGTGCCAGCAGTTTACAACAGGCCGGCTATAATTCACCCCTCCACTTT
-	TRBV7-9	many	13	TRBJ1-2	CASSLQGVRGYTF	TGTGCCAGCAGCCTGCAAGGAGTCCGTGGCTACACCTTC
-	TRBV29-1	-	12	TRBJ2-2	CSLVGEAGELFF	TGCAGCCTCGTGGGGGAGGCCGGGGAGCTGTTTTTT
TRBD2	TRBV24-1	-	18	TRBJ2-2	CATSDPLAGGPPTGELFF	TGTGCCACCAGTGATCCCTTAGCGGGGGGCCCTCCCACCGGGGAGCTGTTTTTT
-	TRBV10-3	many	15	TRBJ1-1	CAISEARERITEAFF	TGTGCCATCAGTGAGGCCAGGGAACGGATCACTGAAGCTTTCTTT
-	TRBV2	-	11	TRBJ2-3	CASSTTDTQYF	TGTGCCAGCAGTACCACAGATACGCAGTATTTT
-	TRBV29-1	-	14	TRBJ2-3	CSVEGTPRTDTQYF	TGCAGCGTTGAAGGGACCCCCCGCACGGATACGCAGTATTTT
-	TRBV18	-	14	TRBJ2-7	CASSPPGQIYEQYF	TGTGCCAGCTCACCACCGGGGCAGATCTACGAGCAGTACTTC
-	TRBV7-9	-	11	TRBJ1-6	CASSFSSPLHF	TGTGCCAGCAGCTTTAGTTCACCCCTCCACTTT
TRBD2	TRBV27	-	15	TRBJ2-7	CASSRLTSGTYEQYF	TGTGCCAGCAGTCGATTGACTAGCGGGACCTACGAGCAGTACTTC
TRBD1	TRBV11-1	many	17	TRBJ2-2	CASSSLLGTVNTGELFF	TGTGCCAGCAGCTCTCTCCTGGGGACAGTAAACACCGGGGAGCTGTTTTTT
-	TRBV2	-	14	TRBJ1-6	CASRTGNLWSPLHF	TGTGCCAGCAGAACTGGGAATCTGTGGTCACCCCTCCACTTT
TRBD1	TRBV2	-	15	TRBJ1-1	CASSETGTESEGAFF	TGTGCCAGCAGTGAAACCGGGACAGAGAGTGAAGGGGCTTTCTTT
-	TRBV10-3	-	14	TRBJ1-2	CAISESGTRGGHTF	TGTGCCATCAGTGAGAGCGGGACCCGAGGTGGTCACACCTTC
-	TRBV30	few	15	TRBJ2-3	CAWGRRTVATDTQYF	TGTGCCTGGGGGAGACGGACAGTGGCCACAGATACGCAGTATTTT
-	TRBV14	-	16	TRBJ1-5	CASSLPGRGFNQPQHF	TGTGCCAGCAGCCTTCCGGGCAGGGGATTCAATCAGCCCCAGCATTTT
-	TRBV24-1	-	13	TRBJ2-1	CATSEPSRNEQFF	TGTGCCACCAGTGAGCCTAGTAGGAATGAGCAGTTCTTC